Below, 30 T cell receptor beta chains from the same sample are listed, as sequenced in a study of cytotoxic CD8 clonotypes in ibrutinib-treated CLL. TCRdb's table, derived via immunoSEQ multiplex PCR, lists solely in-frame clones and lacks some. The data hold 200,000 or so clones, with about four fifths observed a single time. Source: PBMCs, taken after 12 months of ibrutinib treatment. Source of these receptors: a human donor with chronic lymphocytic leukemia.

The chain has TRBV5-1 and TRBJ1-2, with 10 bases identical to TRBD1. V lost 4 bases, J lost 2 bases, and 5 bases stayed unmatched. Germline CDR1 and CDR2: SGHRS and YFSETQ. The CDR3 has 15 amino acids. CDR3 loop: CASSTGQGGNYGYTF. The CDR3 nucleotides read TGCGCCAGCAGCACCGGACAGGGGGGGAACTATGGCTACACCTTC.

The chain is built from TRBV11-2 and TRBJ1-1; D might be TRBD1 (6 bases). Germline V CDR1 and CDR2: SGHAT, FQNNGV. The CDR3 is 15 residues long. V lost 4 bases, J lost 4 bases, and 16 bases lay in between. The CDR3 nucleotides are TGTGCCAGCAGCTCTCGGCGGGGGGCAAGCACTGAAGCTTTCTTT. It encodes CASSSRRGASTEAFF.

This clone is a singleton in its sample. The V call is TRBV14, the J call TRBJ1-4; unclear D gene. V lost 6 bases to trimming and J lost 5 bases, with 13 bases between them. Germline-derived CDR1 and CDR2 are SGHDN and FVKESK. This CDR3 comprises 14 residues. CDR3 sequence (DNA): TGTGCCAGCAGTCAACTAGGTCAGAATGAAAAACTGTTTTTT. Amino acid sequence: CASSQLGQNEKLFF.

The gene calls are TRBV19 and TRBJ2-7; 12 nucleotides align to TRBD1. The V segment lost 4 bases and the J segment 4 bases; nucleotides outside the gene matches: 8. Germline CDR1 reads LNHDA; CDR2 reads SQIVND (reference sequence). The CDR3 has 16 residues. The CDR3 here is CASSRDPGQGAYEQYF. CDR3 sequence (DNA): TGTGCCAGTAGTAGGGACCCGGGACAGGGGGCTTACGAGCAGTACTTC.

The sample holds a few counts of this clone. This sequence joins TRBV29-1 and TRBJ1-3; D ambiguous. Trimming removed 4 bases at V and 8 bases at J, with 9 bases between. This CDR3 is built from 11 residues. Germline assignment: CDR1 SQVTM and CDR2 ANQGSEA. The CDR3 sequence: CSVAPKDTIYF. Written as DNA, the CDR3 is TGCAGCGTTGCCCCGAAGGACACCATATATTTT.

The chain's CDR3 is CASSSGLAGGPGQETQYF. CDR3 DNA sequence: TGTGCCAGCAGCTCCGGACTAGCGGGGGGGCCCGGCCAAGAGACCCAGTACTTC. The rearrangement joins TRBV11-1 to TRBJ2-5; 15 bases are a match to TRBD2. V gave up 4 bases and J gave up 1 base; unmatched junction bases: 7. The CDR3 runs 18 residues. The germline gives CDR1 SGHAT, CDR2 FQDESV (reference sequence).

The chain employs TRBV7-9 and TRBJ1-5; D is unresolved. The CDR3 extends over 15 amino acids. Germline CDR1 is SEHNR and CDR2 is FQNEAQ (reference sequence). V lost 5 bases, J lost 5 bases, and 16 bases lay in between. As DNA, the CDR3 is TGTGCCAGCAGCAAACTGGACGGAAAAGATCAGCCCCAGCATTTT. Translating it yields CASSKLDGKDQPQHF.

CDR3: CASSQDGGRDTGELFF. In DNA, the CDR3 is TGCGCCAGCAGCCAAGATGGGGGGAGGGACACCGGGGAGCTGTTTTTT. The chain combines TRBV4-1 with TRBJ2-2; 7 bases line up with TRBD2. The CDR3 runs to 16 residues. From germline, CDR1 is MGHRA and CDR2 YSYEKL. The V and J ends lost 0 bases and 3 bases, in that order; junction bases with no gene match: 4.

The chain recombines TRBV7-9 with TRBJ2-1; TRBD1 or TRBD2 may be the D gene (5 bases each). The CDR3 loop spans 15 amino acids. The germline V gene has CDR1 SEHNR and CDR2 FQNEAQ (reference sequence). Between the trimmed V and J ends, which lost 5 bases and 3 bases, there was a span of 14 bases. The CDR3 bases are TGTGCCAGCAGCCGCGACAGCGGTAGCTACAATGAGCAGTTCTTC. The encoded protein is CASSRDSGSYNEQFF.

The gene calls are TRBV19 and TRBJ2-5; possible D gene TRBD1, 5 bases. This CDR3 spans 15 amino acids. Germline V gene lookup returns CDR1 LNHDA and CDR2 SQIVND (reference sequence). V was cut by 5 bases and J by 4 bases, with 17 bases left in between. The CDR3 region is CASSPGGRELETQYF. CDR3 nucleotide sequence: TGTGCCAGTAGTCCGGGCGGCAGGGAATTAGAGACCCAGTACTTC.

V gene TRBV5-6 combines with J gene TRBJ2-1; 9 nucleotides line up with TRBD2. Germline values: CDR1 SGHDT, CDR2 YYEEEE. The CDR3 has 16 amino acids. V was clipped by 0 bases and J by 8 bases; unmatched bases: 9. The CDR3 nucleotides read TGTGCCAGCAGCTTGGAAGGCGGGAGGGCGTCCGATGAGCAGTTCTTC. Translating gives CASSLEGGRASDEQFF.

This rearrangement joins TRBV6-1 to TRBJ2-4; D may be TRBD1 (6 bases). The length of the CDR3 is 15 residues. Germline V gene lookup returns CDR1 MNHNS and CDR2 SASEGT. V lost 5 bases, J lost 5 bases, and 16 bases lay in between. The CDR3 sequence: CASSLGTTSQNIQYF. DNA for the CDR3: TGTGCCAGCAGTTTGGGGACAACTTCCCAAAACATTCAGTACTTC.

The V call is TRBV5-1, the J call TRBJ2-7, with D possibly called TRBD1 or TRBD2 (5 bases each). V dropped 4 bases and J dropped 3 bases, with 20 bases sitting between them. This CDR3 is built from 16 residues. CDR1 and CDR2 (germline): SGHRS, YFSETQ. The CDR3 DNA reads TGCGCCAGCAGCCAGGACCGGGACGCAGGATTCTACGAGCAGTACTTC. This encodes CASSQDRDAGFYEQYF.

CDR3 bases: TGCGCCAGCAGCTTGGCCTTGGCCTCCTACGAGCAGTACTTC. It encodes CASSLALASYEQYF. The J gene is TRBJ2-7, the V gene TRBV5-1; D is undetermined. The ends were cut back, 0 bases at V and 0 bases at J, with 7 bases in the middle. Germline CDR1 SGHRS, CDR2 YFSETQ. The CDR3 has 14 residues. The full variable domain, in which reference TRBV5-1 and TRBJ2-7 provide the parts outside the CDR3, is KAGVTQTPRYLIKTRGQQVTLSCSPISGHRSVSWYQQTPGQGLQFLFEYFSETQRNKGNFPGRFSGRQFSNSRSEMNVSTLELGDSALYLCASSLALASYEQYFGPGTRLTVT.

As for this clone: Mismatch with germline at one junction end may stem from a read error. This chain links TRBV7-7 with TRBJ2-2; 7 positions agree with TRBD1. CDR1 SSHAT and CDR2 FNYEAQ come from the germline V gene (reference sequence). The CDR3 contains 18 residues. This CDR3 is CASSPRPTGVGDTGELFF. The CDR3, as DNA: TGTGCTAGCAGCCCAAGACCAACAGGGGTTGGCGACACCGGGGAGCTGTTTTTT.

The J gene is TRBJ2-2, the V gene TRBV28; 7 nucleotides match TRBD1. CDR1 and CDR2 (germline): MDHEN, SYDVKM. The CDR3 consists of 12 residues. After removal of 8 bases from V and 5 bases from J, the junction contained 2 bases not matched to a gene. CDR3 DNA: TGTGCCAGCTCGACAGGGACCGGGGAGCTGTTTTTT. Translated, it gives CASSTGTGELFF.

With respect to this clone: One junction end disagrees with the germline gene, perhaps due to a read error. This sequence joins TRBV18 and TRBJ1-1; TRBD1 might be the D (5 bases). The CDR3 runs 15 residues. Germline CDR1 KGHSH, CDR2 LQKENI. The CDR3 DNA is TGTGCCAGCTCCCCACCCAAGGGGTCGGGGACTGAAGCTTTCTTT. Amino acids: CASSPPKGSGTEAFF.

This clone was detected a few times. V and J are TRBV11-2 and TRBJ2-7; weak D call: TRBD2 (6 bases). Germline CDR1 SGHAT, CDR2 FQNNGV. CDR3 size: 12 residues. The CDR3 loop is CASSHPGGTATV. CDR3 nucleotide sequence: TGTGCCAGCAGCCACCCCGGGGGTACCGCAACGGTC.

This clone was seen a handful of times. The rearrangement uses TRBV27 and TRBJ2-1; D remains ambiguous. CDR1 is MNHEY, CDR2 SMNVEV, per germline (reference sequence). This CDR3 is 12 amino acids long. V was cut by 7 bases and J by 2 bases, with 6 bases left in between. The CDR3 loop is CASKGPYNEQFF. The CDR3 nucleotides are TGTGCCAGCAAAGGGCCCTACAATGAGCAGTTCTTC.

CDR3 protein: CASTASTVQETQYF. CDR3 DNA: TGTGCCAGCACCGCTTCGACGGTCCAAGAGACCCAGTACTTC. This sequence joins TRBV7-8 and TRBJ2-5; D unclear. Between the trimmed V and J ends, which lost 7 bases and 1 base, there was a span of 13 bases. Germline CDR1 is SGHVS and CDR2 is FQNEAQ. The CDR3 contains 14 residues.

This rearrangement joins TRBV5-1 to TRBJ2-2; no reliable D call. Germline lookup yields CDR1 SGHRS and CDR2 YFSETQ. CDR3 length: 15 amino acids. Trimming took 1 base from V and 2 from J, leaving 9 bases between them. The chain's CDR3 is CASSLSEINTGELFF. DNA of the CDR3: TGCGCCAGCAGCTTGAGTGAAATCAACACCGGGGAGCTGTTTTTT.

This clone was picked up one time. The rearrangement joins TRBV2 to TRBJ1-2, with 8 nucleotides matching TRBD1. The trim removed 7 bases at V and 7 bases at J, leaving 8 bases unmatched. Looked up from germline, CDR1 is SNHLY and CDR2 is FYNNEI. The CDR3 has 13 residues. The CDR3 DNA follows: TGTGCCAGCAAGAGGACAGGGATGGGTGGCTACACCTTC. It codes for CASKRTGMGGYTF. The complete variable domain, with remaining parts taken from reference TRBV2 and TRBJ1-2, reads EPEVTQTPSHQVTQMGQEVILRCVPISNHLYFYWYRQILGQKVEFLVSFYNNEISEKSEIFDDQFSVERPDGSNFTLKIRSTKLEDSAMYFCASKRTGMGGYTFGSGTRLTVV.

The rearrangement joins TRBV5-1 to TRBJ2-7; D possibly corresponds to TRBD1 (5 bases). Trimming took off 0 bases at V and 2 bases at J, with 12 bases between the two ends. Germline lookup yields CDR1 SGHRS and CDR2 YFSETQ. The CDR3 contains 15 residues. CDR3 region: CASSLGVTVTYEQYF. CDR3 nucleotide sequence: TGCGCCAGCAGCTTGGGAGTGACAGTAACCTACGAGCAGTACTTC.

V and J are TRBV5-1 and TRBJ1-1; 7 bases match TRBD1. V lost 3 bases and J lost 0; bases outside the gene matches: 8. The germline V gene encodes CDR1 SGHRS and CDR2 YFSETQ. The CDR3 sequence is 16 residues long. The CDR3 loop is CASSSVTGLMNTEAFF. In DNA form, the CDR3 reads TGCGCCAGCAGCTCCGTGACAGGGTTGATGAACACTGAAGCTTTCTTT.

This chain connects TRBV6-1 to TRBJ2-3; TRBD2 agrees at 9 bases. After removal of 6 bases from V and 5 bases from J, the junction contained 9 bases not matched to a gene. Germline CDR1 and CDR2: MNHNS and SASEGT. The CDR3 sequence is 15 residues long. DNA of the CDR3: TGTGCCAGCAGCTTAGCGGGAGTCGGGGTAGATACGCAGTATTTT. This translates into CASSLAGVGVDTQYF.

The chain recombines TRBV5-4 with TRBJ2-5; 11 bases are shared with TRBD2. Germline lookup yields CDR1 SGHNT and CDR2 YYREEE (reference sequence). The CDR3 covers 16 residues. J lost 4 bases, V lost 5 bases, and 10 bases had no gene match. The DNA of the CDR3 is TGTGCCAGCAGGGCTAGCGGGGGGCCTAACCCAGAGACCCAGTACTTC. Amino acid sequence: CASRASGGPNPETQYF.

The CDR3 DNA follows: TGCGCCAGCAGCCAAGTCCGGACTAGTGCTGATACGCAGTATTTT. Translating it yields CASSQVRTSADTQYF. The V call is TRBV4-1, the J call TRBJ2-3; the match to TRBD2 covers 7 bases. Per the germline V gene, CDR1 is MGHRA and CDR2 is YSYEKL. V lost 1 base to trimming and J lost 6 bases; unmatched junction nucleotides: 7. This CDR3 comprises 15 residues.

DNA for the CDR3: TGTGCCAGCAGTCCTACCGGGACAGGGGGTTTGAACTATGGCTACACCTTC. Translating it yields CASSPTGTGGLNYGYTF. This chain uses TRBV27 with TRBJ1-2, with 11 bases that match TRBD1. Germline V gives CDR1 MNHEY, CDR2 SMNVEV (reference sequence). V dropped 5 bases and J dropped 2; count of bases not matched to a gene: 10. This CDR3 region has 17 residues.

The V and J genes are TRBV4-1 and TRBJ2-7; D is possibly TRBD1 (5 bases). The CDR3 runs to 14 residues. V was clipped by 3 bases and J by 5 bases, with 14 bases between them. CDR1 is MGHRA, CDR2 YSYEKL, per germline. CDR3 bases: TGCGCCAGCAGCCAGCAGGGTAGTAGTCACGAGCAGTACTTC. Translating it yields CASSQQGSSHEQYF.

The rearrangement joins TRBV6-5 to TRBJ2-7; tentatively, D is TRBD2 (6 bases). Per germline, CDR1 MNHEY and CDR2 SVGAGI. Trimming took off 0 bases at V and 4 bases at J, with 13 bases between the two ends. This CDR3 spans 15 amino acids. Written as DNA, the CDR3 is TGTGCCAGCAGTTACTCGACGGGTCTAGCGTACGAGCAGTACTTC. Its protein is CASSYSTGLAYEQYF.